Each of the 30 T cell receptor beta chains below was sequenced from the same sample in a study of a mutant IDH1 vaccine in newly diagnosed glioma. The antigens of these receptors remain unknown. Indicated time point: week 35, safety follow-up. It was 300 ug of mutant IDH1 20-mer peptide that made up each vaccine dose, given with topical imiquimod. Only in-frame clones appear in the TCRdb table, and some are missing; sequencing was by immunoSEQ multiplex PCR. The sample lists approximately 61,000 clones; 80% to 90% were seen once. Material: PBMCs, obtained from a glioma patient whose treatment included an IDH1 peptide vaccine. The source is a man aged 40-55 years with glioma.

This rearrangement joins TRBV7-2 to TRBJ1-1; D unresolved. The V end lost 1 base, the J end lost 2 bases, and 20 bases lay between the germline ends. Per the germline V gene, CDR1 is SGHTA and CDR2 is FQGNSA. This CDR3 comprises 18 residues. DNA of the CDR3: TGTGCCAGCAGCTTAGACCCCCTTCCTTTTCAGTTTAACACTGAAGCTTTCTTT. Protein sequence: CASSLDPLPFQFNTEAFF.

The chain uses TRBV10-3 and TRBJ2-7, with 12 bases that match TRBD1. The CDR3 contains 14 residues. CDR1 is ENHRY and CDR2 is SYGVKD in the germline V gene. After removal of 8 bases from V and 4 bases from J, the junction contained 6 bases not matched to a gene. CDR3 residues: CAIGGTGGKYEQYF. The CDR3 DNA reads TGTGCCATCGGTGGGACAGGGGGCAAGTACGAGCAGTACTTC.

CDR3 DNA sequence: TGTGCCAGCAGTTATCAGACAACCGGGAACAATGAGCAGTTCTTC. Encoded protein: CASSYQTTGNNEQFF. This chain uses TRBV7-9 with TRBJ2-1; perhaps TRBD2 as D (5 bases). This CDR3 has 15 amino acids. The V gene's germline CDR1 is SEHNR and CDR2 FQNEAQ (reference sequence). V dropped 6 bases and J dropped 5 bases, with 17 bases sitting between them.

The chain employs TRBV2 and TRBJ2-7; 10 nucleotides align to TRBD2. Per germline, CDR1 SNHLY and CDR2 FYNNEI. The V and J ends lost 6 bases and 4 bases, in that order; junction bases with no gene match: 3. The CDR3 extends over 13 amino acids. CDR3 in amino acids: CASRISGRYEQYF. The CDR3 DNA is TGTGCCAGCAGGATTAGCGGGAGGTACGAGCAGTACTTC.

This clone occurred a few times. The genes are TRBV4-2 and TRBJ2-7; 11 bases match TRBD2. Losses at the gene ends were 1 base for V and 4 bases for J; bases not matched to a gene: 6. CDR1 is LGHNA and CDR2 is YNFKEQ in the germline V gene. The CDR3 is 16 residues long. CDR3 nucleotides: TGTGCCAGCAGCCAAGTGGTAGCGGGAGGGAATTACGAGCAGTACTTC. Translation gives CASSQVVAGGNYEQYF.

The J gene is TRBJ1-6, the V gene TRBV10-3; D is undetermined. V was trimmed by 3 bases and J by 7 bases, leaving 10 bases between them. CDR1 and CDR2 (germline): ENHRY, SYGVKD. The CDR3 totals 14 residues. The CDR3 sequence is CAISDQRRNSPLHF. In nucleotides, the CDR3 is TGTGCCATCAGTGACCAGAGACGCAATTCACCCCTCCACTTT.

The chain carries TRBV6-1 and TRBJ1-6; 8 nucleotides line up with TRBD1. The CDR3 is 15 residues long. Germline-derived CDR1 and CDR2 are MNHNS and SASEGT. J was trimmed by 9 bases and V by 1 base; bases with no gene match: 5. CDR3 coding DNA: TGTGCCAGCAGTGAAGGGGACAGGCCATCTTCACCCCTCCACTTT. Its protein is CASSEGDRPSSPLHF.

The chain couples TRBV21-1 to TRBJ2-7; TRBD2, the D gene given by the table, was not confirmed from the DNA. TRBV21-1 is reported as a pseudogene. CDR3 length: 14 residues. The CDR3 nucleotides read TGTGCCAGCAGCATTTCCGGGACTAGACACGAGCAGTACTTC. Translated: CASSISGTRHEQYF.

The chain couples TRBV19 to TRBJ1-2; D might be TRBD1 (6 bases). V shed 5 bases and J shed 0 bases, with 16 bases lying between them. The germline CDR1 and CDR2 sequences are LNHDA and SQIVND (reference sequence). CDR3 length: 16 residues. The chain's CDR3 is CASSPRTETPNYGYTF. The CDR3, as DNA: TGTGCCAGTAGTCCACGGACAGAAACACCTAACTATGGCTACACCTTC.

The chain joins TRBV19 to TRBJ1-2, with a possible D match to TRBD1 (5 bases). Deletions cut 1 base from V and 8 bases from J, with 8 bases between. This CDR3 is 12 amino acids long. Germline V gene sequence: CDR1 LNHDA, CDR2 SQIVND (reference sequence). Here the CDR3 reads CASSIAGMGYTF. CDR3 DNA: TGTGCCAGTAGTATAGCAGGGATGGGCTACACCTTC.

The chain is built from TRBV28 and TRBJ2-7, with 8 nucleotides matching TRBD2. The CDR3 contains 14 residues. With V trimmed by 5 bases and J by 5 bases, 8 bases remained unmatched. CDR1 and CDR2 from the germline V gene are MDHEN and SYDVKM. The CDR3 is CASSPSGGTDEQYF. Written as DNA, the CDR3 is TGTGCCAGCAGTCCCTCGGGGGGGACCGACGAGCAGTACTTC.

This chain joins TRBV30 and TRBJ2-1; D is possibly TRBD2 (6 bases). V was pared by 2 bases and J by 0 bases, with 14 bases between. Germline V gene data show CDR1 as GTSNPN and CDR2 as SVGIG (reference sequence). The CDR3 loop spans 16 amino acids. The CDR3 DNA is TGTGCCTGGAGTCGGGCGGGATTTAGCTCCTACAATGAGCAGTTCTTC. Its translation is CAWSRAGFSSYNEQFF.

This rearrangement joins TRBV11-2 to TRBJ2-7; a possible D gene is TRBD1 (6 bases). The CDR3 contains 12 residues. V lost 5 bases, J lost 4 bases, and 9 bases lay in between. Germline V gene lookup returns CDR1 SGHAT and CDR2 FQNNGV. The chain's CDR3 is CASSRDNYEQYF. CDR3 DNA: TGTGCCAGCAGCCGGGACAATTACGAGCAGTACTTC.

The chain employs TRBV28 and TRBJ1-2, with no clear D. Looked up from germline, CDR1 is MDHEN and CDR2 is SYDVKM. The CDR3 spans 14 residues. V dropped 11 bases and J dropped 2 bases, with 18 bases sitting between them. The CDR3 region is CASVLGRRNYGYTF. CDR3 nucleotide sequence: TGTGCCTCAGTTTTGGGCAGGCGAAACTATGGCTACACCTTC.

The chain employs TRBV19 and TRBJ2-1, with TRBD2 identical over 13 bases. Germline V gives CDR1 LNHDA, CDR2 SQIVND (reference sequence). With 0 bases clipped from V and 6 bases from J, the junction kept 2 bases outside the gene matches. The CDR3 has 16 residues. In DNA, the CDR3 is TGTGCCAGTAGTATAGACGGACTAGCGGGGGCCAATGAGCAGTTCTTC. Translated: CASSIDGLAGANEQFF. Full variable domain (missing parts from reference TRBV19 and TRBJ2-1): DGGITQSPKYLFRKEGQNVTLSCEQNLNHDAMYWYRQDPGQGLRLIYYSQIVNDFQKGDIAEGYSVSREKKESFPLTVTSAQKNPTAFYLCASSIDGLAGANEQFFGPGTRLTVL.

This sequence joins TRBV7-2 and TRBJ2-7, with 10 bases matching TRBD1. This CDR3 region has 15 residues. Losses at the gene ends were 5 bases for V and 4 bases for J; bases not matched to a gene: 8. Germline V gene sequence: CDR1 SGHTA, CDR2 FQGNSA. CDR3 loop: CASSPRDRGGYEQYF. CDR3 coding DNA: TGTGCCAGCAGCCCCCGGGACAGGGGTGGGTACGAGCAGTACTTC.

In nucleotides, the CDR3 is TGTGCCAGCAGCACGGACAGGGTGCTGGCCAAAAACATTCAGTACTTC. Residues: CASSTDRVLAKNIQYF. The rearrangement joins TRBV9 to TRBJ2-4; 8 positions match TRBD1. Losses at the gene ends were 4 bases for V and 1 base for J; bases not matched to a gene: 7. Germline CDR1 reads SGDLS; CDR2 reads YYNGEE. The CDR3 is made up of 16 amino acids.

This clone has only one observation. The chain employs TRBV28 and TRBJ2-7; the D gene is possibly TRBD2 (6 bases). V lost 3 bases and J 3 bases, leaving 15 bases between the germline ends. The CDR3 loop spans 15 amino acids. CDR1 and CDR2 (germline): MDHEN, SYDVKM. CDR3 DNA sequence: TGTGCCAGCAGTTTCTCGGGACTCGGGTTCTACGAGCAGTACTTC. This gives the protein CASSFSGLGFYEQYF.

The chain has TRBV7-6 and TRBJ2-1; the match to TRBD2 covers 10 bases. The CDR3 consists of 15 residues. Trimming took 6 bases from V and 6 from J; bases not matched to a gene: 8. The germline V gene encodes CDR1 SGHVS and CDR2 FNYEAQ. The chain's CDR3 is CASSPSGGASNEQFF. For the CDR3, the DNA is TGTGCCAGCAGTCCCAGCGGGGGGGCGTCCAATGAGCAGTTCTTC.

The V and J genes are TRBV5-4 and TRBJ2-1; 7 bases line up with TRBD2. The CDR3 has 15 residues. Germline V gene data show CDR1 as SGHNT and CDR2 as YYREEE (reference sequence). The ends lost 2 bases at V and 6 bases at J; junction bases unmatched: 8. CDR3 sequence: CASSFDLGGFNEQFF. CDR3 in DNA: TGTGCCAGCAGCTTTGACCTCGGGGGGTTCAATGAGCAGTTCTTC.

The CDR3 sequence: CAWGRQGGSNQPQHF. Written as DNA, the CDR3 is TGTGCCTGGGGCCGACAGGGGGGAAGCAATCAGCCCCAGCATTTT. The rearrangement uses TRBV30 and TRBJ1-5; TRBD1 agrees at 9 bases. Looked up from germline, CDR1 is GTSNPN and CDR2 is SVGIG (reference sequence). The length of the CDR3 is 15 residues. V trimming: 5 bases; J trimming: 1 base; junction bases outside the gene matches: 6.

The rearrangement joins TRBV9 to TRBJ2-7; TRBD2 matches 7 bases. Trimming took 4 bases from V and 2 from J; bases not matched to a gene: 9. The CDR3 is 15 residues long. The germline CDR1 and CDR2 sequences are SGDLS and YYNGEE. The CDR3 bases are TGTGCCAGCAGCCCCAGTTCGGGGGGTCCCTACGAGCAGTACTTC. Protein: CASSPSSGGPYEQYF.

In nucleotides, the CDR3 is TGTGCCAGCAGCTTGGAACAGGGCGGTTCACCCCTCCACTTT. This gives the protein CASSLEQGGSPLHF. V is TRBV5-6 and J is TRBJ1-6; tentatively, D is TRBD1 (6 bases). The CDR3 runs 14 residues. V lost 0 bases to trimming and J lost 9 bases, with 10 bases between them. Germline V gives CDR1 SGHDT, CDR2 YYEEEE.

This chain joins TRBV6-5 and TRBJ2-7; TRBD2 aligns across 7 bases. V gave up 5 bases and J gave up 2 bases; unmatched junction bases: 9. Germline assignment: CDR1 MNHEY and CDR2 SVGAGI. The CDR3 spans 15 residues. CDR3 nucleotides: TGTGCCAGCAGTAAGGCCGGGGGGAGAACCTACGAGCAGTACTTC. Amino acid sequence: CASSKAGGRTYEQYF.

This clone was detected only once. J is TRBJ2-1 and V is TRBV10-1, with 8 bases lining up with TRBD1. The CDR3 contains 16 residues. Per germline, CDR1 WNHNN and CDR2 SYGVQD (reference sequence). The V segment lost 6 bases and the J segment 4 bases; nucleotides outside the gene matches: 11. The CDR3: CASRTSDRGPYNEQFF. The CDR3 bases are TGCGCCAGCAGGACTTCCGACAGGGGCCCGTACAATGAGCAGTTCTTC.

This rearrangement joins TRBV4-1 to TRBJ2-6; TRBD1 matches 9 bases. With V trimmed by 2 bases and J by 2 bases, 4 bases remained unmatched. Germline V gene data show CDR1 as MGHRA and CDR2 as YSYEKL. The CDR3 consists of 17 residues. The CDR3 sequence: CASSQHNRGPGANVLTF. CDR3 bases: TGCGCCAGCAGCCAACATAACAGGGGGCCTGGGGCCAACGTCCTGACTTTC.

This clone came up a few times. The CDR3 region has the DNA TGCGCCAGCAGCTCCCTCGCGGGGTGGGCAGAGACCCAGTACTTC. Its protein is CASSSLAGWAETQYF. The chain joins TRBV10-2 to TRBJ2-5, with a possible D match to TRBD2 (6 bases). This CDR3 has 15 residues. The germline V gene encodes CDR1 WSHSY and CDR2 SAAADI. Trimming shortened V by 6 bases and J by 4 bases, and 18 bases separated the two germline ends.

The CDR3 DNA is TGTGCCAGCAGCTCCACTGTATCCTACAATGAGCAGTTCTTC. Its protein is CASSSTVSYNEQFF. The chain carries TRBV7-9 and TRBJ2-1; D is undetermined. The CDR3 loop spans 14 amino acids. Germline assignment: CDR1 SEHNR and CDR2 FQNEAQ (reference sequence). Trimming left V 4 bases short and J 1 base short, with 8 bases between. The complete variable domain, with remaining parts taken from reference TRBV7-9 and TRBJ2-1, reads DTGVSQNPRHKITKRGQNVTFRCDPISEHNRLYWYRQTLGQGPEFLTYFQNEAQLEKSRLLSDRFSAERPKGSFSTLEIQRTEQGDSAMYLCASSSTVSYNEQFFGPGTRLTVL.

This clone was observed a handful of times. V usage is TRBV27 and J usage is TRBJ2-2; no reliable D call. CDR3 length: 12 amino acids. Per germline, CDR1 MNHEY and CDR2 SMNVEV (reference sequence). V lost 3 bases and J lost 8, with 7 bases in between. CDR3 coding DNA: TGTGCCAGCAGTTTCACGACAGGGGAGCTGTTTTTT. This sequence encodes CASSFTTGELFF.

The chain links TRBV19 to TRBJ1-3; D is uncertain. The germline V gene has CDR1 LNHDA and CDR2 SQIVND (reference sequence). Trimming took 3 bases from V and 4 from J, leaving 7 bases between them. The CDR3 consists of 13 residues. Here the CDR3 DNA reads TGTGCCAGTAGTATCCCATCAGGAAACACCATATATTTT. Its translation: CASSIPSGNTIYF.